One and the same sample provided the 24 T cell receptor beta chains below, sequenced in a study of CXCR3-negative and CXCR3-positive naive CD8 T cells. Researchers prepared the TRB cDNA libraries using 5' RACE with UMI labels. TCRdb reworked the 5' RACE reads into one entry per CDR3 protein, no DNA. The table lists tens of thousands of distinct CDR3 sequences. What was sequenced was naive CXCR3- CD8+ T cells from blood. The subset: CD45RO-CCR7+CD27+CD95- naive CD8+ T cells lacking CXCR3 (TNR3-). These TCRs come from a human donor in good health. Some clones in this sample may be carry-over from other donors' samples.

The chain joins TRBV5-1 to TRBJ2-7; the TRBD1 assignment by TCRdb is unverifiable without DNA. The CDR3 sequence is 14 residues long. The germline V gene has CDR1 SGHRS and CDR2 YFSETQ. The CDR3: CASSQTGEGNEQYF.

This chain's CDR3 is CASSYSNRVMNTEAFF. The chain has TRBV7-6 and TRBJ1-1. This CDR3 spans 16 amino acids. Germline values: CDR1 SGHVS, CDR2 FNYEAQ. The full variable domain, rest sourced from reference TRBV7-6 and TRBJ1-1, is GAGVSQSPRYKVTKRGQDVALRCDPISGHVSLYWYRQALGQGPEFLTYFNYEAQQDKSGLPNDRFSAERPEGSISTLTIQRTEQRDSAMYRCASSYSNRVMNTEAFFGQGTRLTVV.

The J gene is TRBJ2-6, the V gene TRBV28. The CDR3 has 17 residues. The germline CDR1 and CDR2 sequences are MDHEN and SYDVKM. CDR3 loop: CASSLELSTSGANVLTF.

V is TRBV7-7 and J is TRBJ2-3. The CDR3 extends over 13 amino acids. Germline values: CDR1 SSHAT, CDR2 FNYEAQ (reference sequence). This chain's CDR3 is CASSLAFADTQYF.

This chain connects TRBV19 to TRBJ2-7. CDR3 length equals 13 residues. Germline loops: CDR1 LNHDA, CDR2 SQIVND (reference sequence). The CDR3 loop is CASSTTLVYEQYF.

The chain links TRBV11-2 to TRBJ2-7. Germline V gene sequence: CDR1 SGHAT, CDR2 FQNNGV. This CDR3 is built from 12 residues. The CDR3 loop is CASSFVIDEQYF.

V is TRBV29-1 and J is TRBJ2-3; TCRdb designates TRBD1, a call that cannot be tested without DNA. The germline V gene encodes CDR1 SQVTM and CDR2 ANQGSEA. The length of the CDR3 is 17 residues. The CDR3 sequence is CSVDGTDRELSTDTQYF.

The CDR3 loop reads CATSQEQATNEKLFF. The genes are TRBV15 and TRBJ1-4; TCRdb reports TRBD1, a call that lacks DNA to check it against. CDR1 and CDR2 from the germline V gene are LNHNV and YYDKDF (reference sequence). The CDR3 is 15 amino acids.

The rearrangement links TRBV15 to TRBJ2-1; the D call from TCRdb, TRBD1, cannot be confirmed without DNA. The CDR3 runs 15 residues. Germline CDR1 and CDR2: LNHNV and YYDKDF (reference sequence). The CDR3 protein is CATSSFGDTYNEQFF.

The CDR3 region is CSVRDRPYGYTF. The chain is built from TRBV20-1 and TRBJ1-2. Germline CDR1 and CDR2: DFQATT and SNEGSKA (reference sequence). The CDR3 length is 12 residues.

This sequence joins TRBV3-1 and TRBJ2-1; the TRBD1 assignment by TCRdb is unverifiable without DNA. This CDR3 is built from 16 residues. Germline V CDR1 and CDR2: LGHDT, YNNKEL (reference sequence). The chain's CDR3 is CASSQGGRGLYNEQFF.

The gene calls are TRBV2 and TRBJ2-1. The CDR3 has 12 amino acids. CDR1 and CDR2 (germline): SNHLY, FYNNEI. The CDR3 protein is CALGATYNEQFF.

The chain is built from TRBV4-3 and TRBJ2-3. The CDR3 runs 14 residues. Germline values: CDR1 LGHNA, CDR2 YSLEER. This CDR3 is CASSQDWTADTQYF.

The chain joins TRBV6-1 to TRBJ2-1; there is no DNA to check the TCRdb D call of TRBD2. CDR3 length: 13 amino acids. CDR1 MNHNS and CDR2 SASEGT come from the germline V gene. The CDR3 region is CATSGLVNNEQFF.

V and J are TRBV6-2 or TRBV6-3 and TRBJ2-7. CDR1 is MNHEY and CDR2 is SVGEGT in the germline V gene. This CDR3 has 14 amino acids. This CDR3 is CASSYSPDSYEQYF.

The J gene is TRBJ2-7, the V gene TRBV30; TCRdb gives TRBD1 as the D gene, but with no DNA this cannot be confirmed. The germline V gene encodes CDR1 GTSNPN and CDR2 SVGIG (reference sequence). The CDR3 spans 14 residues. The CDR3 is CAWSVQGRTYEQYF.

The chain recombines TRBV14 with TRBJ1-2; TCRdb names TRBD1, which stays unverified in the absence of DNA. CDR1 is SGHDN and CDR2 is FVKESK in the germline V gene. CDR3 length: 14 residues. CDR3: CASSQEPGGHGYTF.

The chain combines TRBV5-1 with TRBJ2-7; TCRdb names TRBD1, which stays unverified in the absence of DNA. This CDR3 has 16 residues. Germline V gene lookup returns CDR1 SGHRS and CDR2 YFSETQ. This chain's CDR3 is CASSTKQGEAFYEQYF.

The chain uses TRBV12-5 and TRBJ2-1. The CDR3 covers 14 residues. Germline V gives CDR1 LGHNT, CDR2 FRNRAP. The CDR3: CASGLGHLNNEQFF.

CDR3 region: CASSLPGTSGGEQYF. The V and J genes are TRBV6-5 and TRBJ2-7; TCRdb's assignment of TRBD2 cannot be checked, as there is no DNA. Germline V gene sequence: CDR1 MNHEY, CDR2 SVGAGI. The CDR3 is made up of 15 amino acids.

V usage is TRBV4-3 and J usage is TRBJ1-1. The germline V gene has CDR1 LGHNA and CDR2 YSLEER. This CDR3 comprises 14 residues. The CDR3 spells CASSQDYMNTEAFF.

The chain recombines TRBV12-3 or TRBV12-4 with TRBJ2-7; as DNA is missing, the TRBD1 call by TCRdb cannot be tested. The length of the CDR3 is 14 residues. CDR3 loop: CASTSGATSYEQYF.

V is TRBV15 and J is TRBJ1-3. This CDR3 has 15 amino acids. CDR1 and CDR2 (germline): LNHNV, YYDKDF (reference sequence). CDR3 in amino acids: CATSGDRSSGNTIYF.

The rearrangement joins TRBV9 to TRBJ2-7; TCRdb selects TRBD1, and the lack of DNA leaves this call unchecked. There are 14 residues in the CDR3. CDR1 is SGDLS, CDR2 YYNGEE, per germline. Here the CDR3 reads CASSVGQGDLEQYF.